Sequencing of this TCR beta chain was carried out in a study of T cells in Graves' hyperthyroidism and ophthalmopathy (dated by TCRdb to between 2017 and 2020). Study-level background: Peripheral blood was collected at initial diagnosis, before any treatment. The roughly 100 discovery patients were divided at random into training and test sets in a 7:3 ratio. A discovery cohort of roughly 100 patients, about 43 with Graves' ophthalmopathy and approximately 57 with stable Graves' hyperthyroidism, was used to find distinguishing TCR V-J signatures. An independent validation cohort of around 20 hyperthyroidism patients and roughly 16 patients who later progressed to ophthalmopathy tested prospective prediction of ophthalmopathy. Following sampling, methimazole starting at 30 mg daily was given to hyperthyroidism patients, and high-dose intravenous methylprednisolone was given to ophthalmopathy patients. The paper reports TCR Vbeta CDR3 sequencing of some 140 peripheral blood samples: under 45 ophthalmopathy, about 75 hyperthyroidism and around 17 progressor patients. Thyroid tissue and blood T-cell repertoires from six Graves' hyperthyroidism patients were also compared in the study. What the work shows at the level of the full study, not this receptor alone: Most expanded thyroid clonotypes (frequency above 0.001) were also detected in blood, a finding suggesting that blood repertoires may reflect thyroid immune responses. In cross-validation, a model built on a 13 V-J signature told ophthalmopathy apart from stable hyperthyroidism with approximately 90% sensitivity and roughly 82% specificity, and in testing the same model reached 80%/75%. Sample size was not statistically predetermined, and investigators were not blinded to group allocation. During validation, the model predicted progression to ophthalmopathy a median of around 6 months ahead of onset, with more than 55% sensitivity and around 73% specificity.

Stable Graves' hyperthyroidism was defined as no progression to ophthalmopathy during 18 months of follow-up. The hyperthyroidism patients were between 18 and 65 years old and newly diagnosed, with a disease duration of less than 2 months. Patients with uncontrolled infections, other autoimmune diseases, pregnancy or lactation were excluded. Diagnoses were established on the basis of clinical symptoms, serum thyroxine and TRAb, thyroid ultrasound, and orbital computed tomography. PBMCs were separated from 8 to 10 ml of fresh peripheral blood using Ficoll-Paque density gradient centrifugation. Total RNA was extracted using Trizol reagent, and RNA quality was assessed on an Agilent 2100 Bioanalyzer. The CDR3 numbers 15 residues from cysteine through phenylalanine. Only the CDR3 part of the read is kept: 45 bases, read in frame from the first base. CDR1 and CDR2, looked up from the germline V gene, are SGHTA and FQGNSA.

Amplification of TCR beta CDR3 regions was carried out from RNA transcripts. For the first round of RT-PCR on the TCR CDR3, the HTBI primer set was used together with the Qiagen OneStep RT-PCR kit. Libraries were constructed in a second round of multiplex PCR, after which size selection and purification were performed. Paired-end sequencing of the libraries was performed with 100 bp reads on an Illumina HiSeq2000. The source study handled its data this way. SOAPnuke was used to process the raw data, removing reads that contained adapters or uncalled bases, had a mean Phred below 15, or lacked an exact match to the constant primer or identifier. High-quality paired reads were merged with COPE v1.2.5, and unique nucleotide sequences were defined as clonotypes. Clonotypes were aligned to IMGT TRBV, TRBD and TRBJ reference segments using MiTCR v1.1. The analysis included only V-J combinations with a frequency above 0.0001, which together covered more than 98% of the repertoires. A TCS score was defined as the ratio between F50 (clonal expansion) and ExV (chaos), using BLOSUM62-based TCRdist between CDR3 peptides within each V-J. Welch's t-statistics and random forest reduced approximately 520 V-J features to under 15, which were used in a naive Bayes classifier (R e1071). The similarity between thyroid and blood repertoires was quantified using the Morisita-Horn index. Using fastp trimming at Q25 and MiXCR clonotype assembly, TCRdb reanalyzed the public sequencing data and kept in-frame beta chains. When rows share a CDR3 protein, they turn into one entry using the most common DNA and genes. The authors' filters were not applied to this entry. The sample includes roughly 800,000 distinct CDR3 sequences, with around 39% observed a single time. The top ten constitute 8.9% of the sample.

About this clonotype: Its antigen has not been determined. One end of the junction varies from germline; a read error may be responsible.

The sample comprised blood. This chain joins TRBV7-2 to TRBJ2-7; perhaps TRBD1 is the D gene, with 6 bases matching. This clonotype was sampled from a man aged 18 to 29 with Graves' hyperthyroidism. Here the CDR3 is given as CASSQDNVRGYEQYF. The nucleotide sequence reads as follows: TGCGCCAGCAGCCAAGATAATGTCAGGGGTTACGAGCAGTACTTC.